This T cell receptor (beta chain) was sequenced for a study of blood T cell repertoires in COVID-19. Germline V gives CDR1 KGHSH, CDR2 LQKENI. CDR3 length: 13 amino acids. Trimming removed 6 bases from V and 4 bases from J, with 12 bases in between. This clone occurred once. Profiled with immunoSEQ multiplex PCR; TCRdb holds only in-frame clones, not every one. Of 90,000 to 100,000 clones in the sample, around 89% were seen once. The V gene is TRBV18, the J gene TRBJ1-2, with D perhaps matching TRBD1 (5 bases). Sequencing input: peripheral blood. The receptor's source is a man in his forties or fifties with COVID-19, enrolled during active disease. The CDR3 nucleotides are TGTGCCAGCTCGACAGACAGATCCTATGGCTACACCTTC. It codes for CASSTDRSYGYTF.